This TCR beta chain was identified during a study of blood T cell repertoires in COVID-19 (dated by TCRdb to the early 2020s). Describing the broader study: The collaborator samples originated in the United States, Italy and Spain and spanned the acute and convalescent phases of COVID-19. The prospective study material was composed of cDNA or gDNA derived from T cells, B-cell-depleted T cells, or PBMCs. Deeply sampled blood TCRbeta repertoires from subjects exposed to, actively infected with, or recovered from COVID-19 were included in the dataset. The repertoires were released in a freely available public database meant as a resource for research on the immune response to SARS-CoV-2. The samples were drawn from the first 160 participants of the ongoing ImmuneRACE study and from roughly 1,300 subjects provided by 6 global collaborators. Nearly every sample came with metadata listing a de-identified subject ID, COVID-19 status, age in years and sex. Where available, HLA class I and class II types were taken from metadata supplied by the sample provider and were not determined by assay-based typing.

TCRbeta CDR3 regions were amplified from genomic DNA by means of the immunoSEQ Assay, a bias-controlled multiplex PCR. The study's processing was this. Within the assay, amplification of reference gene primers was used to estimate how many nucleated cells each sample contained. To quantify the absolute abundance of each unique TCRbeta CDR3 rearrangement, sequence reads were collapsed and filtered. For each sample, productive Simpson clonality was calculated by taking the square root of Simpson's diversity index across productive rearrangements. Entries here come from immuneACCESS through TCRdb and include only in-frame sequences with V and J called. Some clones fail to appear in such tables; in the studies checked, an unresolved V gene covers under half of the shortfall, and the cause of the remainder is unknown. That table gives V, J and clone size, and the DNA gave D and trimming. The sample yields around 230,000 clones; 88% were counted once. The ten most abundant clones make up about 2.6% of the sample.

On the study overall, not on this receptor specifically: How much clinical and demographic metadata was included differed by source and by participant, and the metadata was provided uncurated.

Participants in the prospective study were aged about 18 to 95 years, lived in 24 United States geographic areas, and enrolled through a virtual design. In the prospective study, cohorts were assigned on the basis of participant-reported clinical history obtained from a screening survey and a study questionnaire. Recovered participants in ImmuneRACE Cohort 3 were defined by two consecutive negative NP/OP PCR tests, clearance by a healthcare professional, or resolution of symptoms. In the prospective study, whole blood, serum and a nasopharyngeal or oropharyngeal swab were collected from each participant by mobile phlebotomists. Additional blood draws and questionnaires over a 2-month period could optionally be provided by prospective study participants. Blood samples from the prospective study were shipped frozen or at room temperature prior to DNA extraction. From its cysteine to its phenylalanine, the CDR3 spans 13 amino acids. Only CDR3 DNA is held: 39 bases, read in frame from base 1. Taken from the germline V gene, the CDR1 and CDR2 loops are SGHTA and FQGNSA. V is reduced by 1 base and J by 6 bases, leaving a spacing of 9 bases between them.

Regarding this clone: No antigen is known for it. Base qualities are missing; no much larger clone stands one base away.

The sequenced sample was PBMCs or T cells enriched from blood (not recorded which). The TCR sequence derives from a woman aged 30 to 39 who had recovered from COVID-19. Recombination connected TRBV7-2 to TRBJ1-2; TRBD1 is perhaps the D gene, given 6 matching bases. The CDR3 in this case is CASSLGAGDGYTF. Read as DNA, the sequence is TGTGCCAGCAGCTTAGGGGCAGGGGATGGCTACACCTTC.